This T cell receptor (beta chain) was obtained from a study of blood T cell repertoires in COVID-19. The wider study: Acute-phase and convalescent COVID-19 samples originated in the United States, Italy and Spain. Sample material is recorded as cDNA or gDNA derived from T cells, B-cell-depleted T cells, or PBMCs.

The authors' processing: Reference gene primers were amplified, and this amplification served to estimate nucleated cell counts. Clones were read by immunoSEQ multiplex PCR, and TCRdb kept only the in-frame ones, dropping some. V and J calls and clone size are copied from that table; D and trimming were computed from the DNA. The sample holds about 160,000 clones; 85% to 90% are singletons and the top ten take approximately 10%. The Seattle site enrolled patients during active infection and followed them longitudinally. Germline CDR1 is SGHDN and CDR2 is FVKESK. Trimming took 5 bases from V and 2 from J; bases not matched to a gene: 8. The CDR3 runs to 15 residues.

The sequence was obtained from a woman between 65 and 79 years old with COVID-19, enrolled during active disease. The chain recombines TRBV14 with TRBJ2-5; 7 bases match TRBD1. Sample: peripheral blood. The CDR3 protein is CASSFLGQKQETQYF. The CDR3 bases are TGTGCCAGCAGCTTTTTGGGACAGAAACAAGAGACCCAGTACTTC.